This T cell receptor beta chain came from a study of cytomegalovirus exposure and HLA in healthy donors. Regarding the study as a whole: The classifier reportedly diagnosed cytomegalovirus status with high specificity and sensitivity. Most observed TCR sequences were rare, whereas some public TCRs were detected in many donors. Among the CMV-associated chains, a few were confirmed in vitro as specific for CMV antigens. The investigators catalogued 180 or so TCR beta chains as cytomegalovirus-associated.

The V and J ends lost 0 bases and 0 bases respectively, with 7 bases between them. Germline V lookup: CDR1 SGDLS, CDR2 YYNGEE. This CDR3 has 15 residues. The table came from immunoSEQ multiplex PCR; TCRdb's copy has only in-frame clones and leaves some out. Of 150,000 to 160,000 clones detected, just over 85% appear once; the ten largest clones hold approximately 2%. This clone was detected once. Its antigen is not known. This clonotype was sampled from a human donor in good health. Sequencing was carried out using PBMCs. The chain combines TRBV9 with TRBJ2-1; D gene unclear. This CDR3 reads CASSVGGRSYNEQFF. The CDR3 DNA follows: TGTGCCAGCAGCGTAGGCGGCCGCTCCTACAATGAGCAGTTCTTC.